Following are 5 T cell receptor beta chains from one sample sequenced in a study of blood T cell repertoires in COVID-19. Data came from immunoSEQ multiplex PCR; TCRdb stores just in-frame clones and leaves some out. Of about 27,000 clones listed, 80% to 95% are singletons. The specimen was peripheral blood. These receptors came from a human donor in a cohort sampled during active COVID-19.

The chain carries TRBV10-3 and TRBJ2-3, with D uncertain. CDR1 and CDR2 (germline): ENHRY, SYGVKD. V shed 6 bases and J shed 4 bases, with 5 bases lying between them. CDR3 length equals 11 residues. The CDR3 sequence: CAISQADTQYF. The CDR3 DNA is TGTGCCATCAGCCAGGCAGATACGCAGTATTTT.

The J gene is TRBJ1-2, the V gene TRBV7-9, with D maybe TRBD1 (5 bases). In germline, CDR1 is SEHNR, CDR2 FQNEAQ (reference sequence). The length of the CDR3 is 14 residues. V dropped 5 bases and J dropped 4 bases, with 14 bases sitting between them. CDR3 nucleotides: TGTGCCAGCAGCAGTGATACAGGAATCTATGGCTACACCTTC. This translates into CASSSDTGIYGYTF.

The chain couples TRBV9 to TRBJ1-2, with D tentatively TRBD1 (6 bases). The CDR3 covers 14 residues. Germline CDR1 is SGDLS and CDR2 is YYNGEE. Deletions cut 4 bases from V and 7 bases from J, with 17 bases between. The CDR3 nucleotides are TGTGCCAGCAGCCAAGATCCAGGGGATCCTGGCTACACCTTC. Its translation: CASSQDPGDPGYTF.

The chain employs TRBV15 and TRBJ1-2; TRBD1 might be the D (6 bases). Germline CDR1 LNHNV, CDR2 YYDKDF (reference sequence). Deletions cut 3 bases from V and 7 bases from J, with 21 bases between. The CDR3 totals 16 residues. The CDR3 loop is CATSSTDHTGRSGYTF. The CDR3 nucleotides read TGTGCCACCAGCAGTACCGACCACACAGGGCGGAGTGGCTACACCTTC.

The CDR3 DNA follows: TGTGCCAGCAGCTTAGATGGTCGACAGGGGGACAACGAGCAGTACTTC. Amino acids: CASSLDGRQGDNEQYF. This chain joins TRBV11-3 and TRBJ2-7; 9 bases are a match to TRBD1. This CDR3 contains 16 residues. Looked up from germline, CDR1 is SGHNT and CDR2 is YENEEA. Trimming took 0 bases from V and 5 from J; bases not matched to a gene: 8.